Detailed here is one T cell receptor beta chain. What it binds is not known. Germline values: CDR1 SGHNT, CDR2 YYREEE (reference sequence). The CDR3 runs 17 residues. V was pared by 4 bases and J by 7 bases, with 14 bases of the junction left unmatched. These data belong to a study of cytomegalovirus exposure and HLA in healthy donors. Overall study results and limits: What a later analysis reportedly showed was that an Asian-associated ancestry cluster had fewer N-insertions than the roughly 700-donor mean. A missense variant in DCLRE1C was later tied to TCR beta V- and J-gene trimming. Analyses of presence/absence relied on an assumption of roughly uniform sequencing depth across donors.

The study ran its PCR with 60 Vbeta and 13 Jbeta primers. Assay: immunoSEQ multiplex PCR; the TCRdb copy retains only in-frame clones and omits some. The sample lists 150,000 to 200,000 clones, around 80% occurring once. Material for sequencing was PBMCs. The sequence derives from a woman aged 40 to 50 in good health and CMV-seronegative. This sequence joins TRBV5-4 and TRBJ2-1; TRBD2 aligns across 10 bases. CDR3 DNA sequence: TGTGCCAGCAGCCGAGGCCAGGGACTAGCGCTTACTAATGAGCAGTTCTTC. Residues: CASSRGQGLALTNEQFF. The full variable domain, completed using reference TRBV5-4 and TRBJ2-1, is ETGVTQSPTHLIKTRGQQVTLRCSSQSGHNTVSWYQQALGQGPQFIFQYYREEENGRGNFPPRFSGLQFPNYSSELNVNALELDDSALYLCASSRGQGLALTNEQFFGPGTRLTVL.